This T cell receptor beta chain was recovered during a study of siplizumab effects on memory and regulatory T cells (dated by TCRdb to the late 2010s). A note on the overall study: The study looked at the effect of siplizumab, an anti-CD2 antibody, on alloreactive T-cell subsets in allogeneic mixed lymphocyte reactions made from human PBMCs.

The library was prepared using the immunoSEQ multiplex PCR assay. Some 1.1 x 10^5 TCR templates per sample were assayed by the deep sequencing platform. Genomic DNA extracted from sorted T cells was the material used for TCRbeta CDR3 sequencing. The authors processed their data as follows. The R programming language was used for clonal analysis of TCRbeta CDR3 data. Unstimulated samples were compared with post-reaction CFSE-low samples to define alloreactive CD4+ and CD8+ clones. Alloreactive CD4+ clones were assigned to regulatory or non-regulatory origin by matching sequences to sorted unstimulated Treg and non-Treg repertoires. Not all clones reach the TCRdb copy of this immuneACCESS table, which keeps in-frame sequences only. Checked studies attribute under half of the gap to unresolved V genes and leave the rest unexplained. The V and J calls and clone size were taken over from that table, and D and trimming were inferred from the DNA. This sample lists around 72,000 clones; more than 80% were detected once. Around 29% of the sample lies in the top ten.

Turning to this clone: The specificity of this receptor is unknown. Per-base quality was not reported, and no clone a single base away is much larger than it.

Summary of the overall study and its limitations: Compared with memory T cells, unstimulated naive T cells appeared more diverse, and naive cells seemed to make a substantial contribution to the alloresponse. In reactions with siplizumab, an average of roughly 70% of mappable alloreactive CD4+ clones were Treg-derived, compared with about 27% in control reactions. Because sequences below about 10^-5 frequency were poorly captured, only a minor fraction of alloreactive clones could be mapped to unstimulated subsets. No functional confirmation was obtained for the suppressive function of proliferating Tregs from siplizumab cultures. A naive or memory phenotype could not be assigned to roughly 80-95% of proliferating CD4+ or CD8+ clones. Siplizumab significantly lowered the cumulative frequency of alloreactive sequences that could be traced to unstimulated CD4+ memory T cells.

Sorted unstimulated T cells, along with proliferating T cells recovered from mixed lymphocyte reactions, underwent TCRbeta CDR3 sequencing. Fresh whole blood from approximately 10 HLA-typed healthy donors was used to isolate PBMCs. Sequencing was performed on CD8+ T cells sorted from blood. This receptor was taken from a human donor in good health.

The CDR3 has the sequence CASSLEQTGELFF. DNA sequence: TGTGCCAGCAGCTTAGAACAAACCGGGGAGCTGTTTTTT. The chain was built from TRBV7-6 and TRBJ2-2; confidence is insufficient to name the D gene. The CDR3 numbers 13 residues from cysteine through phenylalanine. The entry retains the CDR3 DNA only, 39 bases that are in frame from base 1. V loses 1 base of germline sequence and J loses 5 bases, and the interval between the two ends is 5 bases. Sequences SGHVS (CDR1) and FNYEAQ (CDR2) are obtained from the germline V gene.